These 12 T cell receptor beta chains came from one sample sequenced in a study of blood T cell repertoires in COVID-19. The table came from immunoSEQ multiplex PCR; TCRdb's copy has only in-frame clones and leaves some out. This table has 120,000 to 150,000 clones, around 86% appearing once. Sequencing was carried out using peripheral blood. The receptors come from a woman older than 75 with acute or convalescent COVID-19.

The rearrangement joins TRBV9 to TRBJ2-7; TRBD2 agrees at 9 bases. In germline, CDR1 is SGDLS, CDR2 YYNGEE. The CDR3 is 16 amino acids. J lost 2 bases, V lost 0 bases, and 6 bases had no gene match. DNA for the CDR3: TGTGCCAGCAGCGTAGGGGCTAGCGGGGTCCCCTACGAGCAGTACTTC. Amino acids: CASSVGASGVPYEQYF.

The chain combines TRBV20-1 with TRBJ2-7; perhaps TRBD2 as D (6 bases). This CDR3 spans 10 amino acids. Between the trimmed V and J ends, which lost 5 bases and 9 bases, there was a span of 11 bases. The V gene's germline CDR1 is DFQATT and CDR2 SNEGSKA (reference sequence). CDR3 protein: CSADGGSQYF. As DNA, the CDR3 is TGCAGTGCTGACGGGGGTTCGCAGTACTTC.

V and J are TRBV7-2 and TRBJ2-7; no clear D. The CDR3 length is 14 residues. Germline V lookup: CDR1 SGHTA, CDR2 FQGNSA. Trimming removed 2 bases at V and 0 bases at J, with 8 bases between. The CDR3 loop reads CASSLSSHSYEQYF. DNA for the CDR3: TGTGCCAGCAGCTTATCATCCCACTCCTACGAGCAGTACTTC.

The V gene is TRBV29-1, the J gene TRBJ1-1; TRBD1 agrees at 8 bases. Per the germline V gene, CDR1 is SQVTM and CDR2 is ANQGSEA. J gave up 2 bases and V 4 bases, and 6 bases lay outside the gene matches. The CDR3 covers 14 residues. This CDR3 reads CSVGQGSTNTEAFF. The CDR3 DNA reads as TGCAGCGTTGGACAGGGGTCTACTAACACTGAAGCTTTCTTT.

V is TRBV29-1 and J is TRBJ2-7; D remains ambiguous. V gave up 4 bases and J gave up 5 bases, with 9 bases separating them. This CDR3 comprises 11 residues. CDR1 SQVTM and CDR2 ANQGSEA come from the germline V gene. The CDR3 coding sequence is TGCAGCGTTGGCCCGGCGGACGAGCAGTACTTC. Its translation is CSVGPADEQYF.

This clone occurred a few times. This chain joins TRBV4-2 and TRBJ1-4; possible D gene TRBD1, 5 bases. The germline CDR1 and CDR2 sequences are LGHNA and YNFKEQ. There are 15 residues in the CDR3. Trimming took 2 bases from V and 4 from J, leaving 11 bases between them. CDR3 region: CASSQPGGVNEKLFF. The CDR3 DNA sequence: TGTGCCAGCAGCCAACCGGGGGGGGTTAATGAAAAACTGTTTTTT.

The sample holds a few counts of this clone. The gene calls are TRBV28 and TRBJ2-6; D possibly corresponds to TRBD1 (6 bases). V was trimmed by 4 bases and J by 0 bases, leaving 13 bases between them. The CDR3 contains 17 residues. Germline-derived CDR1 and CDR2 are MDHEN and SYDVKM. CDR3 sequence reads: CASSSTGSASGANVLTF. The CDR3 nucleotides read TGTGCCAGCAGTTCTACAGGGTCTGCCTCTGGGGCCAACGTCCTGACTTTC.

The rearrangement joins TRBV5-1 to TRBJ2-7; maybe TRBD1 (6 bases). Trimming pared 1 base from V and 2 bases from J, leaving 13 bases between. Germline CDR1 SGHRS, CDR2 YFSETQ. The CDR3 covers 15 residues. The CDR3 coding sequence is TGCGCCAGCAGCTTGACCTGGACAGAGCCCTACGAGCAGTACTTC. It codes for CASSLTWTEPYEQYF.

The rearrangement joins TRBV25-1 to TRBJ1-1; D uncertain. Germline CDR1 and CDR2: MGHDK and SYGVNS. The V end was cut by 0 bases, the J end by 7 bases, with 9 bases between. The CDR3 runs to 13 residues. The CDR3 DNA reads as TGTGCCAGCAGTGAATACCGGGGAGGTGAAGCTTTCTTT. Protein product: CASSEYRGGEAFF.

The chain employs TRBV5-1 and TRBJ1-1; D is possibly TRBD1 (6 bases). The germline CDR1 and CDR2 sequences are SGHRS and YFSETQ. V dropped 0 bases and J dropped 5 bases, with 11 bases sitting between them. The CDR3 is 14 amino acids. CDR3 sequence (DNA): TGCGCCAGCAGCTTGGAGCGGCAGGGGACTGAAGCTTTCTTT. Translation: CASSLERQGTEAFF.

V and J are TRBV28 and TRBJ2-1; 9 nucleotides agree with TRBD2. The CDR3 contains 13 residues. V lost 10 bases to trimming and J lost 8 bases; unmatched junction nucleotides: 9. Germline lookup yields CDR1 MDHEN and CDR2 SYDVKM. The CDR3 protein is CATIAGVVHEQFF. In DNA form, the CDR3 reads TGTGCCACCATAGCGGGAGTGGTCCATGAGCAGTTCTTC.

The J gene is TRBJ1-1, the V gene TRBV5-1; no definite D call. Looked up from germline, CDR1 is SGHRS and CDR2 is YFSETQ. The CDR3 is 15 amino acids. Deletions cut 0 bases from V and 4 bases from J, with 13 bases between. The CDR3 coding sequence is TGCGCCAGCAGCTTGGGAGGGTGGAGACCCACTGAAGCTTTCTTT. This encodes CASSLGGWRPTEAFF.